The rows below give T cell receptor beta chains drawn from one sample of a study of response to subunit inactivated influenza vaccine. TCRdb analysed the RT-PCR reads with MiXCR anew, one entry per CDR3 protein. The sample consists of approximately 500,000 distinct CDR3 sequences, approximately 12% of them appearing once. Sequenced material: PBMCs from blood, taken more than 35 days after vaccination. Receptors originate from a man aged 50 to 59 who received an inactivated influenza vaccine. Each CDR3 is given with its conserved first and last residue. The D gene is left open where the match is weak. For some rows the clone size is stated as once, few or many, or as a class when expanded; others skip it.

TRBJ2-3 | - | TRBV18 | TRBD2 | CASSPLPTSPASTDTQYF | TGTGCCAGCTCACCACTCCCGACTAGCCCAGCAAGCACAGATACGCAGTATTTT
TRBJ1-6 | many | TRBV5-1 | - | CASSLRQGRSPLHF | TGCGCCAGCAGCTTGAGGCAGGGGAGGTCACCCCTCCACTTT
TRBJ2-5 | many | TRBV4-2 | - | CASSQGSETQYF | TGTGCCAGCAGCCAAGGATCCGAGACCCAGTACTTC
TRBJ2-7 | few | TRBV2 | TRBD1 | CASRAGGSYEQYF | TGTGCCAGCAGAGCAGGGGGTTCCTACGAGCAGTACTTC
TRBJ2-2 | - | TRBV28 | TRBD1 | CASRQLGQGANTGELFF | TGTGCCAGCAGACAACTCGGACAGGGGGCTAACACCGGGGAGCTGTTTTTT
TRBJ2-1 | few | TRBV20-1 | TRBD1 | CSAEGQGLVYNEQFF | TGCAGTGCTGAGGGACAGGGGTTAGTATACAATGAGCAGTTCTTC
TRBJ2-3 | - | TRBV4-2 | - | CASSQRPSTDTQYF | TGTGCCAGCAGCCAGCGGCCTAGCACAGATACGCAGTATTTT
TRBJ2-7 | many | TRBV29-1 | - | CSVEWLGGEQYF | TGCAGCGTTGAATGGCTCGGGGGCGAGCAGTACTTC
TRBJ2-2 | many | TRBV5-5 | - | CASSSRGGRNTGELFF | TGTGCCAGCAGCTCTAGGGGCGGCCGCAACACCGGGGAGCTGTTTTTT
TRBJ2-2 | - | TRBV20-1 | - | CSALGPTNTGELFF | TGCAGTGCCCTGGGACCGACGAACACCGGGGAGCTGTTTTTT
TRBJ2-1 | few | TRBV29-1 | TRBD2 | CSVDGGLAGGSSYNEQFF | TGCAGCGTTGACGGGGGACTAGCGGGAGGAAGCTCCTACAATGAGCAGTTCTTC
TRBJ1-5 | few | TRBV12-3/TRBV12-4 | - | CASSLASGSQPQHF | TGTGCCAGCAGTTTAGCTTCGGGAAGTCAGCCCCAGCATTTT
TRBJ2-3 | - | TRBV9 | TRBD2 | CASSVDSGGDDTQYF | TGTGCCAGCAGCGTTGATAGCGGGGGGGATGATACGCAGTATTTT
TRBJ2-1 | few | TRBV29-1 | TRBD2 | CSVEGTSGWSSYNEQFF | TGCAGCGTTGAAGGGACTAGCGGGTGGAGCTCCTACAATGAGCAGTTCTTC
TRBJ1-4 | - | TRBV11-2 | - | CASRGGTSFAGTNEKLFF | TGTGCCAGCAGAGGAGGGACTTCGTTTGCCGGGACTAATGAAAAACTGTTTTTT
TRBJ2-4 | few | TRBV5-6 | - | CASGEGDIQYF | TGTGCCAGTGGTGAGGGTGACATTCAGTACTTC